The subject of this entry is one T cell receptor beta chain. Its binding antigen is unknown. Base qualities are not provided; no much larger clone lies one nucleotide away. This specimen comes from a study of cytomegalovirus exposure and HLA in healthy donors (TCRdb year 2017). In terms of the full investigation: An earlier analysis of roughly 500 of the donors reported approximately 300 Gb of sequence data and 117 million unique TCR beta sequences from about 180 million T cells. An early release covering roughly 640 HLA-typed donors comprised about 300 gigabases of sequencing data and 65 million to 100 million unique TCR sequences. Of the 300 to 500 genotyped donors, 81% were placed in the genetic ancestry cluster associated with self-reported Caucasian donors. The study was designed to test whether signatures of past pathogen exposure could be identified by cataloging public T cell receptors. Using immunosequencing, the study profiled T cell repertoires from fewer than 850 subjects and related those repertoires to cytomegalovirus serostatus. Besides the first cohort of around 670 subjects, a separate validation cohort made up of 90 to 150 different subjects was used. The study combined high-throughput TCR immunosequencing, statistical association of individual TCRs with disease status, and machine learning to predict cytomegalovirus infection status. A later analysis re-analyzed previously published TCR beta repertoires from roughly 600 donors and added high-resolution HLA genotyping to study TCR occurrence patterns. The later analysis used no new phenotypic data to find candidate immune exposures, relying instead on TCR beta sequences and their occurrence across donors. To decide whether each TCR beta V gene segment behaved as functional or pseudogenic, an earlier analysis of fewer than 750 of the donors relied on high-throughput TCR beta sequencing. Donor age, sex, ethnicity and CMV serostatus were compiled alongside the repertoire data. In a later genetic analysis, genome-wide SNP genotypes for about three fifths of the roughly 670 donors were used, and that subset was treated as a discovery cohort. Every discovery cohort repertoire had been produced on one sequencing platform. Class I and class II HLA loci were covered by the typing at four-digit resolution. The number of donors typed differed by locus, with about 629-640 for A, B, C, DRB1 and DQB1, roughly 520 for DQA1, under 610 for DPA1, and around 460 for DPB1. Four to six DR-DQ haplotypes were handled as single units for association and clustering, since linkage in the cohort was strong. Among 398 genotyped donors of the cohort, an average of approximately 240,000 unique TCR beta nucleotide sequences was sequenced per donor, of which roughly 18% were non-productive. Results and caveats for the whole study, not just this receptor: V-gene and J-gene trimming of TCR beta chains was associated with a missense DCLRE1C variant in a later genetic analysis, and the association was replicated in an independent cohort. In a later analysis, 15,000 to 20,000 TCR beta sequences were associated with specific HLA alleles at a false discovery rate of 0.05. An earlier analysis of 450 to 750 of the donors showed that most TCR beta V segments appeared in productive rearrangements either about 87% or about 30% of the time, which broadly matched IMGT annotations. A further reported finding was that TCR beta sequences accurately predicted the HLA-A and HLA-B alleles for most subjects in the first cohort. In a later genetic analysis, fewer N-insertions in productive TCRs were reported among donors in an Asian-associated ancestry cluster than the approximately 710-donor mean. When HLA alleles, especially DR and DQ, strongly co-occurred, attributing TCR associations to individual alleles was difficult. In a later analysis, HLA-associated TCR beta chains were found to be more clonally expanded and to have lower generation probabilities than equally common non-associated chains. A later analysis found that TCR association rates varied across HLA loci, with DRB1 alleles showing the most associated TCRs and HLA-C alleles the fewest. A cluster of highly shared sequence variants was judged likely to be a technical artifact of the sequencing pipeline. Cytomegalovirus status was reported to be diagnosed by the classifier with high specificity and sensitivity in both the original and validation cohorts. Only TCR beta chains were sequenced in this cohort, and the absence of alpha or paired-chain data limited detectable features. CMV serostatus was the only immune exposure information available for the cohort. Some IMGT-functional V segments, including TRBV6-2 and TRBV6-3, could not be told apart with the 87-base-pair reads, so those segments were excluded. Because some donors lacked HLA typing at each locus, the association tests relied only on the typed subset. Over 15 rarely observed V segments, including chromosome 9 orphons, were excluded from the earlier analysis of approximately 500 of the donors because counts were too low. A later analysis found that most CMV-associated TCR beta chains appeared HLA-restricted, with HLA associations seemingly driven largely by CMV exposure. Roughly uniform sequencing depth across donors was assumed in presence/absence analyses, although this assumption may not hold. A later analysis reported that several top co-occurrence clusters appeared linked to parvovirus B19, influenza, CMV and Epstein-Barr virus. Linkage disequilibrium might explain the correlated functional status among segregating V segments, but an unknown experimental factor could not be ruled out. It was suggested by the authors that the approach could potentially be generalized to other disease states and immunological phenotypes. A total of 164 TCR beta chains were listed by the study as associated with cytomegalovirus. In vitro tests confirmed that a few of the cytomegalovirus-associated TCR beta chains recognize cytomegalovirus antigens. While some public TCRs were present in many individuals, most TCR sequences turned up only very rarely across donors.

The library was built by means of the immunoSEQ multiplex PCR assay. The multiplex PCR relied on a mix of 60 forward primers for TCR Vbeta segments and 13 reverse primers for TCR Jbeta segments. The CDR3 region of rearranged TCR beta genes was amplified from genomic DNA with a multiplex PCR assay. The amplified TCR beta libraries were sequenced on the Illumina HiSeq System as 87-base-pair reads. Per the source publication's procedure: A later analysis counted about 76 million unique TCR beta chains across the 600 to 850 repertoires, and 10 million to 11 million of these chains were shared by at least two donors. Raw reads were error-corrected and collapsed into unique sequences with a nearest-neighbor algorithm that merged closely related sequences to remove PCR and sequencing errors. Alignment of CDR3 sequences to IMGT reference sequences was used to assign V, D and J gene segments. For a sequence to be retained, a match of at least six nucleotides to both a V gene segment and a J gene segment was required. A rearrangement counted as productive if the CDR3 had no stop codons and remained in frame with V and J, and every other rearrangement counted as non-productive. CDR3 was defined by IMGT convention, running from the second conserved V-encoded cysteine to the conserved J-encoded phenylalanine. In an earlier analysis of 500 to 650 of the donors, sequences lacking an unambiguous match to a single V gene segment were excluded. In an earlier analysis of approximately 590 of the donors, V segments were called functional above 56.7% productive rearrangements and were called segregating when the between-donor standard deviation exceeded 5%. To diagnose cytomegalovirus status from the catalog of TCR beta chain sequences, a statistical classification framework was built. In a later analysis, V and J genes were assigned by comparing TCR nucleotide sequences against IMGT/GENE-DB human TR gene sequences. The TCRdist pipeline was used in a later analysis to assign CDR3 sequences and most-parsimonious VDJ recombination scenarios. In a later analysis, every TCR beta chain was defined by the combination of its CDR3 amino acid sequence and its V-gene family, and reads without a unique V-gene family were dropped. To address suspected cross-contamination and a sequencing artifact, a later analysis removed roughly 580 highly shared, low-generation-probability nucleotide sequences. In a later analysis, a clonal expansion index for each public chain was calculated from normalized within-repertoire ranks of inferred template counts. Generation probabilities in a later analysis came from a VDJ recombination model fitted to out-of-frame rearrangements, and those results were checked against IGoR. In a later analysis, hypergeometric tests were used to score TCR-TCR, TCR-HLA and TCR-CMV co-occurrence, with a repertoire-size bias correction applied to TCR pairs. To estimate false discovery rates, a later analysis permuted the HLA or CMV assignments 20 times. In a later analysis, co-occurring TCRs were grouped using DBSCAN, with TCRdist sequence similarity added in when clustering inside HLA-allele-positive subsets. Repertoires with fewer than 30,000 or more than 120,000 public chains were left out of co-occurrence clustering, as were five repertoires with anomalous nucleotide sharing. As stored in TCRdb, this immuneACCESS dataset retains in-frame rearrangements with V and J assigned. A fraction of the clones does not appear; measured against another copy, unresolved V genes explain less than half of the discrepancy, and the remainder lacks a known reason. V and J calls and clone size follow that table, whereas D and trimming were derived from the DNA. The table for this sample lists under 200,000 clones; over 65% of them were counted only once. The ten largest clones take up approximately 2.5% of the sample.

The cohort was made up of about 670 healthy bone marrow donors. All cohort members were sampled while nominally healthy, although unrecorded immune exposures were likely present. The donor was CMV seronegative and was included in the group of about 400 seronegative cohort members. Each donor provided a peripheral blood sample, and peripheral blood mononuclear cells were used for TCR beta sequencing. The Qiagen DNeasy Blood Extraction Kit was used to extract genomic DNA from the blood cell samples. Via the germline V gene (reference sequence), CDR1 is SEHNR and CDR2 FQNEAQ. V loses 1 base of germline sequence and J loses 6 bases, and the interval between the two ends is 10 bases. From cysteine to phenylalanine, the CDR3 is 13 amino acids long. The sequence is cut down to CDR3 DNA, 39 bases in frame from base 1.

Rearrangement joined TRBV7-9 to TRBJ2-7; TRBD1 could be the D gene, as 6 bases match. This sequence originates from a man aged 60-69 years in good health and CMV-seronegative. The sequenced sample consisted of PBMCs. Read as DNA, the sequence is TGTGCCAGCAGCTTAGTCTCAGGGGCCGAGCAGTACTTC. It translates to CASSLVSGAEQYF.